A single sample gave rise to the 14 T cell receptor beta chains below, sequenced in a study of T-cell reconstitution after alpha-beta-depleted transplantation in children. The TCRbeta library was prepared with unique molecular identifiers. TCRdb passed the PCR reads through MiXCR, listing each CDR3 protein once. The sample has a few hundred thousand distinct CDR3 sequences, 18% seen once. The starting material was PBMCs from the stem cell graft donor, obtained from the stem cell graft. These receptors were collected from a human donor who donated a stem cell graft to a child with acute lymphoblastic leukemia.

This CDR3 is CASSYPYGYTF. CDR3 sequence (DNA): TGTGCCAGCAGTTACCCCTATGGCTACACCTTC. The gene calls are TRBV27 and TRBJ1-2; D gene uncertain. In germline, CDR1 is MNHEY, CDR2 SMNVEV (reference sequence). The CDR3 has 11 amino acids. The V gene lost 4 bases and the J gene lost 4 bases, with 4 bases spanning the gap.

CDR3 region: CSINPDRGWGLEQFF. In DNA, the CDR3 is TGCAGCATAAATCCGGACAGGGGTTGGGGGCTGGAGCAGTTCTTC. This chain connects TRBV29-1 to TRBJ2-1; 9 positions match TRBD1. The germline V gene encodes CDR1 SQVTM and CDR2 ANQGSEA. The length of the CDR3 is 15 residues. Trimming at V came to 8 bases and at J to 10 bases, leaving 18 bases not matched to a gene.

This clonotype was seen ten or more times. Sequence at one end of the junction differs from germline and may be a read error. The V gene is TRBV6-5, the J gene TRBJ2-7, with 14 bases fitting TRBD2. Germline values: CDR1 MNHEY, CDR2 SVGAGI. There are 15 residues in the CDR3. DNA of the CDR3: TGCGCCAGCAGCTATGGGACTAGCGGGAGCTACGAGCAGTACTTC. It yields the protein CASSYGTSGSYEQYF.

The chain employs TRBV5-5 and TRBJ1-6, with TRBD1 as a possible D gene (6 bases). V was cut by 3 bases and J by 1 base, with 11 bases left in between. The CDR3 length is 16 residues. Germline lookup yields CDR1 SGHKS and CDR2 YYEKEE (reference sequence). CDR3 sequence reads: CASSSGRGSYNSPLHF. CDR3 sequence (DNA): TGTGCCAGCAGCTCGGGCAGGGGATCCTATAATTCACCCCTCCACTTT.

This clonotype was picked up a small number of times. The chain has TRBV11-1 and TRBJ1-2; D is perhaps TRBD1 (5 bases). V lost 2 bases to trimming and J lost 4 bases, with 23 bases between them. CDR1 and CDR2 (germline): SGHAT, FQDESV (reference sequence). The CDR3 covers 18 residues. The DNA of the CDR3 is TGTGCCAGCAGCTTATACACCGCAGGGCGAAATTCTGTCTATGGCTACACCTTC. It specifies CASSLYTAGRNSVYGYTF.

V is TRBV9 and J is TRBJ1-2; the D is unclear. This CDR3 has 19 residues. The V and J ends lost 3 bases and 0 bases respectively, with 24 bases between them. Looked up from germline, CDR1 is SGDLS and CDR2 is YYNGEE. CDR3 coding DNA: TGTGCCAGCAGCGCTAATTCGGGATCACCGAGGAGTACTAACTATGGCTACACCTTC. Translating it yields CASSANSGSPRSTNYGYTF.

J is TRBJ2-7 and V is TRBV5-1; TRBD1 might be the D (5 bases). The CDR3 runs to 15 residues. V lost 0 bases and J 4 bases, leaving 14 bases between the germline ends. CDR1 SGHRS and CDR2 YFSETQ come from the germline V gene. For the CDR3, the DNA is TGCGCCAGCAGCTTGGCGCCGACAGCTGATTACGAGCAGTACTTC. Protein: CASSLAPTADYEQYF.

This clonotype was picked up a small number of times. The V call is TRBV16, the J call TRBJ1-1, with 9 bases identical to TRBD1. Losses at the gene ends were 7 bases for V and 5 bases for J; bases not matched to a gene: 5. There are 13 residues in the CDR3. The germline V gene encodes CDR1 KGHSY and CDR2 FQNENV. The CDR3 region has the DNA TGTGCCAGCATGGGACAGGGCCGGACTGAAGCTTTCTTT. It encodes CASMGQGRTEAFF.

The chain is built from TRBV19 and TRBJ2-1; D unresolved. The ends were cut back, 3 bases at V and 7 bases at J, with 16 bases in the middle. Germline-derived CDR1 and CDR2 are LNHDA and SQIVND (reference sequence). This CDR3 has 15 residues. Here the CDR3 reads CASSIHLGPQNEQFF. For the CDR3, the DNA is TGTGCCAGTAGTATCCATCTCGGACCCCAGAATGAGCAGTTCTTC.

This clonotype was observed a few times. The chain has TRBV29-1 and TRBJ1-3; D not resolved. With 6 bases removed from V and 7 bases from J, the gap between germline ends came to 13 bases. The CDR3 is 12 amino acids. Germline V gene lookup returns CDR1 SQVTM and CDR2 ANQGSEA. CDR3 in DNA: TGCAGCGTAAACGAGGCCTTCAACACCATATATTTT. The encoded protein is CSVNEAFNTIYF.

This clonotype was picked up a small number of times. Here the CDR3 omits its conserved ending phenylalanine or tryptophan, so a read error is the likely source. The limits of the CDR3 on the DNA are not certain, so only TCRdb's listed CDR3 is given. The V call is TRBV11-1, the J call TRBJ1-1; whether TRBD1, the table's D call, matches the DNA was not checked. Per the germline V gene, CDR1 is SGHAT and CDR2 is FQDESV (reference sequence). The CDR3 is 14 residues long, ends included. The CDR3 spells CASSPRTGVHRVSL.

This rearrangement joins TRBV3-1 to TRBJ1-1, with D tentatively TRBD1 (5 bases). Germline CDR1 LGHDT, CDR2 YNNKEL (reference sequence). V lost 0 bases to trimming and J lost 6 bases, with 17 bases between them. The CDR3 is made up of 16 amino acids. The CDR3 is CASSQDPLGRRAEAFF. CDR3 coding DNA: TGTGCCAGCAGCCAAGATCCCCTGGGGCGCCGGGCTGAAGCTTTCTTT. Complete variable domain (other parts from reference TRBV3-1 and TRBJ1-1): DTAVSQTPKYLVTQMGNDKSIKCEQNLGHDTMYWYKQDSKKFLKIMFSYNNKELIINETVPNRFSPKSPDKAHLNLHINSLELGDSAVYFCASSQDPLGRRAEAFFGQGTRLTVV.

The V and J genes are TRBV25-1 and TRBJ2-1; possible D gene TRBD2, 6 bases. Trimming took 11 bases from V and 4 from J, leaving 9 bases between them. Germline assignment: CDR1 MGHDK and CDR2 SYGVNS. This CDR3 has 11 residues. CDR3 in amino acids: CAVGLYNEQFF. Here the CDR3 DNA reads TGTGCCGTCGGACTATACAATGAGCAGTTCTTC.

Notes on this clonotype: A much larger clonotype is one base distant, so this may be a read error. The chain joins TRBV20-1 to TRBJ1-2, with TRBD1 matching 8 bases. V was clipped by 0 bases and J by 2 bases; unmatched bases: 11. Per germline, CDR1 DFQATT and CDR2 SNEGSKA (reference sequence). The CDR3 is 17 amino acids. CDR3 loop: CSARDLRQGFANYGYTF. Here the CDR3 DNA reads TGCAGTGCTAGAGATCTTAGACAGGGGTTTGCAAACTATGGCTACACCTTC.